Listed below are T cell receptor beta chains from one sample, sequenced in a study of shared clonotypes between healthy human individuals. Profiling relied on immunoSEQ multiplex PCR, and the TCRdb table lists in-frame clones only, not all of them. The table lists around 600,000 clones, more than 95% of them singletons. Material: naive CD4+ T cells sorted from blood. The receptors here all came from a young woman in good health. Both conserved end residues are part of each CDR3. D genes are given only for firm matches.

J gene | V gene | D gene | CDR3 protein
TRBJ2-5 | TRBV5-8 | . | CARISLGETQYF
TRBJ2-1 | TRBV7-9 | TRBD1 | CASSPRPGQGYNEQFF
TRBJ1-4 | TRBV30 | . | CAWKGFKEKLFF
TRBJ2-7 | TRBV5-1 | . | CASSPEFNEQYF
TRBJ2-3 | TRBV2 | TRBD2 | CASSESGLAADTQYF
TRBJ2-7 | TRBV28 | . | CASSLYLGAYEQYF
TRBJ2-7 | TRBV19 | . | CASSISRQAPYEQYF
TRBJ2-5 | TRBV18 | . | CASSPTRGSPRETQYF
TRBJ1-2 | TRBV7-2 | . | CASSLVGLPISYGYTF
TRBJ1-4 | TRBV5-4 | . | CASSLQGTRNEKLFF
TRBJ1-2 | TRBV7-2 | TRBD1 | CASSQRTGVPNYGYTF
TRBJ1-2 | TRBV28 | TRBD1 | CASSLGGQGNYGYTF
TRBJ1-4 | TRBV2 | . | CASSDGSREKLFF
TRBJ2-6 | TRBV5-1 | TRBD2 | CASSSKELAGAISGANVLTF
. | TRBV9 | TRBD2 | CASARASGSYEQYF
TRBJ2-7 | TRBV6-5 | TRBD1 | CASSSGTGVYEQYF
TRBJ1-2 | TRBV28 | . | CASSFYRGGYTF
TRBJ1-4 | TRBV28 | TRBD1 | CASSPAGTVNEKLFF
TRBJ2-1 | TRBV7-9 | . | CASSLNEGEQFF
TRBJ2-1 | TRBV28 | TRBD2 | CASYSGRRDEQFF
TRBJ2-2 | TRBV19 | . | CASSINRDDSGELFF
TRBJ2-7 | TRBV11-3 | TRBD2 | CASSLEAGGPYEQYF
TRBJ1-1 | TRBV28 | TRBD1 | CASSFADRGLHEAFF
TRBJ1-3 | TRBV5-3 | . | CARSFTAAVGNTIYF
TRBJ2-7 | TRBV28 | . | CASSSEYYEQYF
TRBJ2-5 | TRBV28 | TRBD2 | CASSQRTSGKRWETQYF
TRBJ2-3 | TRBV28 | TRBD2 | CASSLNGLAGGSTDTQYF
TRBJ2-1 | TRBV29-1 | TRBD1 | CSVIGQGARGWSHNEQFF
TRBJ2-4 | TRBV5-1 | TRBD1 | CASSFGQGEAKNIQYF
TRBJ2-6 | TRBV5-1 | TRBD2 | CASRDYRGSGANVLTF
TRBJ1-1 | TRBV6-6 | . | CASSYPLGHSTEAFF
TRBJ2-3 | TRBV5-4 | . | CASSLVQQTDTQYF
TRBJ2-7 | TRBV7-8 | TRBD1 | CASSRTGRHEQYF
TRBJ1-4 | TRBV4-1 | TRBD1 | CASSHPDRPNEKLFF
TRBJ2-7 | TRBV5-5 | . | CASSLVAVYEQYF
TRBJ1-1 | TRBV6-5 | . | CASSYSYTHTEAFF
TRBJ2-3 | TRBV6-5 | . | CASSYGARFTDTQYF
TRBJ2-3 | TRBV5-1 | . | CASSRLSDTQYF
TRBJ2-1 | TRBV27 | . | CASSLSWSPVRDNEQFF
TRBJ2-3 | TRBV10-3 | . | CAISSGVGTDTQYF
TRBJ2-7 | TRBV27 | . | CASRDLSGSYEQYF
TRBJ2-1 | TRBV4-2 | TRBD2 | CASSLYVTSGRLAEQFF
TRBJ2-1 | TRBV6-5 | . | CASSITGISYNEQFF
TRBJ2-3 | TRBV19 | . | CASRGLFTDTQYF
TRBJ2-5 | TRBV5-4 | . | CASSSDPQETQYF
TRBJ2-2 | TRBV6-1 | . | CASSLQGIIPGELFF
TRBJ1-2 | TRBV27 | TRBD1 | CASSHRTGLGGGYTF
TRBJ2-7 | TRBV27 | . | CASSFKGPGQLNSYEQYF
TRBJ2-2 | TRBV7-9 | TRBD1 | CASTRGRDTGELFF
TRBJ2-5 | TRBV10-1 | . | CASSSDISQYF
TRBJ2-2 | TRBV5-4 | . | CASRGGGKFNTGELFF
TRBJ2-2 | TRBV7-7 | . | CASSERRNTGELFF
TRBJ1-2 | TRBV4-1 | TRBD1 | CASSQDRSPGGYTF
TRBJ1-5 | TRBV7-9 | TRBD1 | CASSSDRWAQPQHF
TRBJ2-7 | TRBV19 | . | CASTPTRGRGEQYF